The source of this TCR beta chain is a study of blood T cells in healthy people across ages. Each sample gave at least 6 million isolated PBMCs. A second PCR, run for roughly 7 to 12 cycles, used a sample-barcoded 5' primer plus a J-beta primer mix. TCRdb analysed the 5' RACE reads with MiXCR anew, one entry per CDR3 protein. This sample yields 650,000 to 1,000,000 distinct CDR3 sequences, of which 30% to 45% are seen a single time; 13% belongs to the top ten. With respect to this clonotype: The junction departs from the called germline gene at one end, perhaps through a read error.

Germline V gene data show CDR1 as SGHVS and CDR2 as FQNEAQ. This CDR3 contains 14 residues. V is TRBV7-8 and J is TRBJ2-5; D is possibly TRBD1 (7 bases). The sequence came from a man between 18 and 29 years old in good health. Specimen: blood. As DNA, the CDR3 is TGTGCCAGCAGCAAGAACAGGGGCGGGGAGACCCAGAACTTC. Its translation is CASSKNRGGETQNF.